This is a list of T cell receptor beta chains from one sample in a study of CD8+CD57+ T cells in acquired aplastic anemia. TCRdb itself ran the reads through MiXCR, one entry per CDR3 protein. Seen here are under 250,000 distinct CDR3 sequences, about 44% observed once, and the top ten hold 7.8%. Sequencing was carried out using sorted CD4+, CD8+, or CD8+CD57+ T cells (not recorded which) from PBMCs. These receptors came from a human donor with aplastic anemia. Each CDR3 is given with its conserved first and last residue. The D gene is left open where the match is weak. The size field is filled for only some rows; it gives once, few, many or a size class.

>TRBV15|many|TRBJ2-1|.
TGTGCCACCAGCAGAGATTGGAGGGGGTATGAGCAGTTCTTC
CATSRDWRGYEQFF
>TRBV7-2|.|TRBJ2-7|.
TGTGCCAGCAGCCCTGGCGGGGCGCGCTACGAGCAGTACTTC
CASSPGGARYEQYF
>TRBV4-3|few|TRBJ1-1|.
TGCGCCAGCAGCCAAGAATCGGGGGGAACTGAAGCTTTCTTT
CASSQESGGTEAFF
>TRBV25-1|few|TRBJ1-4|.
TGTGCCAGCAGTGAAACAGCGAATGAAAAACTGTTTTTT
CASSETANEKLFF
>TRBV7-9|many|TRBJ1-1|.
TGTGCCAGCAGCGAGGACAGCCCTGAAGCTTTCTTT
CASSEDSPEAFF
>TRBV12-3/TRBV12-4|.|TRBJ1-2|.
TGTGCCAGCAGTTTATTCAGGGGTGGAGGCTACACCTTC
CASSLFRGGGYTF
>TRBV20-1|.|TRBJ2-7|TRBD2
TGCAGTGCTAGTATGGGACTAGCGAGGGTCGAGCAGTACTTC
CSASMGLARVEQYF
>TRBV29-1|.|TRBJ2-1|.
TGCAGCGTTGATGGGGGGCAGATTTTAGACAATGAGCAGTTCTTC
CSVDGGQILDNEQFF
>TRBV24-1|.|TRBJ1-1|.
TGTGCCACCAGTTTCACCTGGGATTTGAACACTGAAGCTTTCTTT
CATSFTWDLNTEAFF
>TRBV7-6|many|TRBJ1-2|.
TGTGCCAGCAGCCCATTCCCAAAATCTAACTATGGCTACACCTTC
CASSPFPKSNYGYTF
>TRBV10-3|.|TRBJ2-5|.
TGTGCCATCAGTGAGTCCCAAGAGACCCAGTACTTC
CAISESQETQYF
>TRBV2|.|TRBJ1-5|.
TGTGCCAGCAGGGCCGGGTTAGGCAATCAGCCCCAGCATTTT
CASRAGLGNQPQHF